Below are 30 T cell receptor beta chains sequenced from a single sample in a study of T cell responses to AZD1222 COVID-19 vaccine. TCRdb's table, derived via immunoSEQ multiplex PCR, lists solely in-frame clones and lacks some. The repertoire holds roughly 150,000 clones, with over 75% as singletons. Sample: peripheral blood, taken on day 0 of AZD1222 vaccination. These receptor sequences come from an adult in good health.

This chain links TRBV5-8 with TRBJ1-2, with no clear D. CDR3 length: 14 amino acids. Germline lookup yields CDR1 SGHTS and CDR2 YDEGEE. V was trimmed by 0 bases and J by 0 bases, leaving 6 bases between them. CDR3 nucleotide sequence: TGTGCCAGCAGCTTGGTCGGCGCTAACTATGGCTACACCTTC. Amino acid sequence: CASSLVGANYGYTF. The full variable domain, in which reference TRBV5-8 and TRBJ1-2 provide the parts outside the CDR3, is EAGVTQSPTHLIKTRGQQATLRCSPISGHTSVYWYQQALGLGLQFLLWYDEGEERNRGNFPPRFSGRQFPNYSSELNVNALELEDSALYLCASSLVGANYGYTFGSGTRLTVV.

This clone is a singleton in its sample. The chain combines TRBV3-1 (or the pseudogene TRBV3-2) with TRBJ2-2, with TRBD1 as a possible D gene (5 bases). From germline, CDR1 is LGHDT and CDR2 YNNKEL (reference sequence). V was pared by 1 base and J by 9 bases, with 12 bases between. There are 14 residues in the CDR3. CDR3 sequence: CASSQGRASWELFF. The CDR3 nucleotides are TGTGCCAGCAGCCAAGGCAGGGCGTCATGGGAGCTGTTTTTT.

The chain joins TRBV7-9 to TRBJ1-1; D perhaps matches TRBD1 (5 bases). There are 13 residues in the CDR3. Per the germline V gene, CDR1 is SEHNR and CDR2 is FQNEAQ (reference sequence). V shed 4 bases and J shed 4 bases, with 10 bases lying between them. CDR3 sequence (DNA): TGTGCCAGCAGCTATCAGGGAGGCACTGAAGCTTTCTTT. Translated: CASSYQGGTEAFF.

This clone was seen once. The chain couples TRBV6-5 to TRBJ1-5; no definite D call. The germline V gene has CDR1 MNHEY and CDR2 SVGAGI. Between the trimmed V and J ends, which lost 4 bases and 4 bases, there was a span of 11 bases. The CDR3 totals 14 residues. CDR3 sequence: CASSSLPGNQPQHF. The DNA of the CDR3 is TGTGCCAGCAGTTCGCTCCCCGGGAATCAGCCCCAGCATTTT.

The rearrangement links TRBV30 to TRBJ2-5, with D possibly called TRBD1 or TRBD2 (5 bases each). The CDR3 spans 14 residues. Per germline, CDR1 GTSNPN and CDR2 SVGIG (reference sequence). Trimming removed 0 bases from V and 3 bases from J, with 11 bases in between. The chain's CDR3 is CAWSVSGQEETQYF. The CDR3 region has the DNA TGTGCCTGGAGTGTATCGGGGCAGGAAGAGACCCAGTACTTC. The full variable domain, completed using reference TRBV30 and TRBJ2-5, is SQTIHQWPATLVQPVGSPLSLECTVEGTSNPNLYWYRQAAGRGLQLLFYSVGIGQISSEVPQNLSASRPQDRQFILSSKKLLLSDSGFYLCAWSVSGQEETQYFGPGTRLLVL.

The CDR3 here is CASRPTSGKGEQYF. CDR3 coding DNA: TGTGCCAGTAGGCCGACTAGCGGGAAGGGCGAGCAGTACTTC. The chain has TRBV19 and TRBJ2-7, with 11 bases fitting TRBD2. The CDR3 covers 14 residues. Looked up from germline, CDR1 is LNHDA and CDR2 is SQIVND (reference sequence). Trimming at V came to 6 bases and at J to 6 bases, leaving 7 bases not matched to a gene.

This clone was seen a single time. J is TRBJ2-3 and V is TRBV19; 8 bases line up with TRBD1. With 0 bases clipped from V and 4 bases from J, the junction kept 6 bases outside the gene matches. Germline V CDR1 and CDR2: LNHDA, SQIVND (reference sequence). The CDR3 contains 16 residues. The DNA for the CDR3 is TGTGCCAGTAGTATAGATTGGCAGGGGGCGGCAGATACGCAGTATTTT. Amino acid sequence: CASSIDWQGAADTQYF.

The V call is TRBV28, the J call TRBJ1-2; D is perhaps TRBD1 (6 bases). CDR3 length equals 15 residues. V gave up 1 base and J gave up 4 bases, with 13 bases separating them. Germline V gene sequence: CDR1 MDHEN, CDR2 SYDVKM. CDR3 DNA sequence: TGTGCCAGCAGTTTATTAAGGGGGGGGATCTATGGCTACACCTTC. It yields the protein CASSLLRGGIYGYTF.

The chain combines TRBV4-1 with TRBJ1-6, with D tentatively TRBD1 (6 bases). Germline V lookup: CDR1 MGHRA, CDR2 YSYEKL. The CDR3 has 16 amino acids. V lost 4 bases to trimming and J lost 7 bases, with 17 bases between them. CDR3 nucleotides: TGCGCCAGCAGCCTAGGGGGGGGTAGTTGGAATTCACCCCTCCACTTT. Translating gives CASSLGGGSWNSPLHF.

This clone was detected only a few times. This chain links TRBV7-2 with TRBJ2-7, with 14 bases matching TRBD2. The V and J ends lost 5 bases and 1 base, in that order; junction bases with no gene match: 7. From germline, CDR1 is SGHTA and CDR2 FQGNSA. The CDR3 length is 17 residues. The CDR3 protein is CASSPPGLAGGSYEQYF. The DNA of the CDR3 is TGTGCCAGCAGCCCTCCAGGACTAGCGGGAGGTTCCTACGAGCAGTACTTC.

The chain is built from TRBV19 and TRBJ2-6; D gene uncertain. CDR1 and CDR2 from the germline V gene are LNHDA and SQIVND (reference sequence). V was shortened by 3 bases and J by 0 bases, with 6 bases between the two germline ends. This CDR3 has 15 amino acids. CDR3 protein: CASSMIISGANVLTF. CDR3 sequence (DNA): TGTGCCAGTAGTATGATAATCTCTGGGGCCAACGTCCTGACTTTC.

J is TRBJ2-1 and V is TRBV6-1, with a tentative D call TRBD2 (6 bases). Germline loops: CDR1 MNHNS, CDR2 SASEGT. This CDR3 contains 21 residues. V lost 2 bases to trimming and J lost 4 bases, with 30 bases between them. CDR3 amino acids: CASSELSGVGSLPYLYNEQFF. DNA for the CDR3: TGTGCCAGCAGTGAATTGTCGGGGGTAGGTAGCCTGCCCTACCTTTACAATGAGCAGTTCTTC.

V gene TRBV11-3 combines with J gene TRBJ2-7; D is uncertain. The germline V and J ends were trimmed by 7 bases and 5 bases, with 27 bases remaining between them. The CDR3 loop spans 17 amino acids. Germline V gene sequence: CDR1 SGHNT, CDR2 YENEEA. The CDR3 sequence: CASTSRPETWGSNEQYF. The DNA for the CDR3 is TGTGCCAGCACCTCTCGTCCCGAGACATGGGGTTCCAACGAGCAGTACTTC.

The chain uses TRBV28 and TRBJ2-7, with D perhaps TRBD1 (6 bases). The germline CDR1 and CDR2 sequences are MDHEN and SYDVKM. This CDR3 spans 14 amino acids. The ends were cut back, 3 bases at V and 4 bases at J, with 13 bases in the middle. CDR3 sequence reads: CASSLPGTLYEQYF. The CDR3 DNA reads TGTGCCAGCAGTTTGCCCGGGACATTATACGAGCAGTACTTC.

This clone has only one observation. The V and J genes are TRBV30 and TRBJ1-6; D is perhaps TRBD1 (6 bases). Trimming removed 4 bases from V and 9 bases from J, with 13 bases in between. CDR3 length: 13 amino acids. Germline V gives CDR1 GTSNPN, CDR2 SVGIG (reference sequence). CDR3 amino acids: CAWNRGAGSPLHF. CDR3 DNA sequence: TGTGCCTGGAATCGGGGGGCTGGTTCACCCCTCCACTTT.

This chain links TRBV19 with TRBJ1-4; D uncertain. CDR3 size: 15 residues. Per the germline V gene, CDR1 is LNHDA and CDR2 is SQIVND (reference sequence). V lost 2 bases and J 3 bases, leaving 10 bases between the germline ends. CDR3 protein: CASSILARANEKLFF. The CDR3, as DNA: TGTGCCAGTAGTATATTGGCAAGGGCTAATGAAAAACTGTTTTTT. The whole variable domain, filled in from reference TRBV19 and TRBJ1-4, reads DGGITQSPKYLFRKEGQNVTLSCEQNLNHDAMYWYRQDPGQGLRLIYYSQIVNDFQKGDIAEGYSVSREKKESFPLTVTSAQKNPTAFYLCASSILARANEKLFFGSGTQLSVL.

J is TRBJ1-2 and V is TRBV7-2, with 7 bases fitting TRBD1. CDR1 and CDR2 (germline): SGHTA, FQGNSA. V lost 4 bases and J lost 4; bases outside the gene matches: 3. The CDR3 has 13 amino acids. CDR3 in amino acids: CASSSTGAYGYTF. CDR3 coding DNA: TGTGCCAGCAGCTCTACAGGGGCCTATGGCTACACCTTC.

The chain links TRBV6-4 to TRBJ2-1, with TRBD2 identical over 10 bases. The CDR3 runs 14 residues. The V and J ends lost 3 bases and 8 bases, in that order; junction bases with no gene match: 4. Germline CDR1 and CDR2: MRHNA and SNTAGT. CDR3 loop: CASSEASGRDEQFF. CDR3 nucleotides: TGTGCCAGCAGTGAAGCTAGCGGGAGAGATGAGCAGTTCTTC.

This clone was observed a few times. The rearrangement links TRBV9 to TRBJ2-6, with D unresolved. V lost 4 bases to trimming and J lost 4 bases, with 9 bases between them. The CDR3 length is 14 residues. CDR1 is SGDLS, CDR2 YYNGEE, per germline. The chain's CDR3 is CASSQAAGANVLTF. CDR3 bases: TGTGCCAGCAGCCAAGCTGCCGGGGCCAACGTCCTGACTTTC.

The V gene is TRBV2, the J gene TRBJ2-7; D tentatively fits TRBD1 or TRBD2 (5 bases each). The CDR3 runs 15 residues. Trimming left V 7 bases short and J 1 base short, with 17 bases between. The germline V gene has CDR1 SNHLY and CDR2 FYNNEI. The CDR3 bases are TGTGCCAGCATTCGCTCAGGGACGGCGTCCTACGAGCAGTACTTC. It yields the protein CASIRSGTASYEQYF.

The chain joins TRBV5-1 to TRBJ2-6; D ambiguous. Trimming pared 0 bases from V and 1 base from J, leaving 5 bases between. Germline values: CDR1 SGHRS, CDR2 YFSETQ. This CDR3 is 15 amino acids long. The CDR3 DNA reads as TGCGCCAGCAGCTTGGAGGGTTCTGGGGCCAACGTCCTGACTTTC. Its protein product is CASSLEGSGANVLTF. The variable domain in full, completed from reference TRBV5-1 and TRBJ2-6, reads KAGVTQTPRYLIKTRGQQVTLSCSPISGHRSVSWYQQTPGQGLQFLFEYFSETQRNKGNFPGRFSGRQFSNSRSEMNVSTLELGDSALYLCASSLEGSGANVLTFGAGSRLTVL.

The CDR3 DNA reads as TGTGCCAGCAGTGAACGTGAAAAAGGTTACTGGGGACAGGGGTTCGAAAACTATGGCTACACCTTC. Its protein is CASSEREKGYWGQGFENYGYTF. This chain joins TRBV2 and TRBJ1-2; TRBD1 aligns across 10 bases. The germline gives CDR1 SNHLY, CDR2 FYNNEI. The V and J ends lost 2 bases and 2 bases, in that order; junction bases with no gene match: 23. This CDR3 spans 22 amino acids.

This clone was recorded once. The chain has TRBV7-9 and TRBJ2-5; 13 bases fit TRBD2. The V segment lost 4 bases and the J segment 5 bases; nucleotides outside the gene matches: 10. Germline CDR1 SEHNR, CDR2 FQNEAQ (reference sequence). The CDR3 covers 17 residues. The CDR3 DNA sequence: TGTGCCAGCAGCTCCAGGATAGGACTAGCGGGAGATGAGACCCAGTACTTC. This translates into CASSSRIGLAGDETQYF.

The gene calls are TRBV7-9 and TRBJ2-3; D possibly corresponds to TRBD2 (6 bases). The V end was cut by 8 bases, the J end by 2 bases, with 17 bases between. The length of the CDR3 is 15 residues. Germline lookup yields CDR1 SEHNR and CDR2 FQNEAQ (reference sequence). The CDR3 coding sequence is TGTGCCAGCGCAAGAGAGCTAGCGATCACAGATACGCAGTATTTT. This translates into CASARELAITDTQYF.

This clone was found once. The CDR3 nucleotides are TGCGCCAGCAGCCTCCCTAATTCACCCCTCCACTTT. As protein: CASSLPNSPLHF. The chain combines TRBV4-1 with TRBJ1-6; D is undetermined. There are 12 residues in the CDR3. Per germline, CDR1 MGHRA and CDR2 YSYEKL. The ends were cut back, 4 bases at V and 6 bases at J, with 4 bases in the middle.

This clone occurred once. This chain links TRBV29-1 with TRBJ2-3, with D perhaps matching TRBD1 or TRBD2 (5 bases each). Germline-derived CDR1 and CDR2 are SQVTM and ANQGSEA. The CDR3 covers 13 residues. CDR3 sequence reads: CTTRGPGTDTQYF. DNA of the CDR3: TGCACCACCCGGGGCCCTGGCACAGATACGCAGTATTTT.

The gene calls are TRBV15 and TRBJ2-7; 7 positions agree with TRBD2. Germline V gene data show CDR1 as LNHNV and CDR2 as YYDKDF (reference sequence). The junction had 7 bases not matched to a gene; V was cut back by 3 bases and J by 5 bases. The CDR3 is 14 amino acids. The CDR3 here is CATSSPPGGNEQYF. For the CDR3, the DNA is TGTGCCACCAGCAGTCCTCCCGGGGGGAACGAGCAGTACTTC.

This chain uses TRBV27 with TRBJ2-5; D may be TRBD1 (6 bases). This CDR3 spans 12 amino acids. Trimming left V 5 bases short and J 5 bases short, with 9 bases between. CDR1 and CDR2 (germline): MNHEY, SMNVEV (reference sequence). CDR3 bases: TGTGCCAGCAGTACCACAGGGGAGACCCAGTACTTC. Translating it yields CASSTTGETQYF.

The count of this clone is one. The CDR3 sequence is CASSLPREGSGANVLTF. CDR3 sequence (DNA): TGCGCCAGCAGCTTGCCCCGGGAGGGTTCTGGGGCCAACGTCCTGACTTTC. The V gene is TRBV5-1, the J gene TRBJ2-6, with TRBD2 identical over 8 bases. The CDR3 runs to 17 residues. CDR1 is SGHRS, CDR2 YFSETQ, per germline. V shed 1 base, J shed 1 base, and the junction held 4 bases outside the gene matches.

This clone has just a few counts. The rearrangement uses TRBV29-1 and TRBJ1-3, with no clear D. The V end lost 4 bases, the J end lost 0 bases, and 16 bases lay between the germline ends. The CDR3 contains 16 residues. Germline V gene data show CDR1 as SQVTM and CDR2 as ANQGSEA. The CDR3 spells CSVGLRTEVSGNTIYF. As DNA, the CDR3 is TGCAGCGTTGGCCTAAGGACCGAAGTCTCTGGAAACACCATATATTTT.